The present TCR beta chain was sequenced within a study of graft-versus-host responses after intestinal transplantation. Sequenced by immunoSEQ multiplex PCR; TCRdb stores in-frame clones only, minus some. Among about 28,000 clones listed, roughly 83% were seen once. Study findings and constraints: Detection of GvH clones occurred in recipient marrow, and some had their first appearance in ileum or blood.

The CDR3 runs 15 residues. With V trimmed by 6 bases and J by 5 bases, 8 bases remained unmatched. Germline CDR1 SNHLY, CDR2 FYNNEI. About this clone: Its antigen remains unknown.

This sequence was found in a human donor who received an intestinal transplant. The rearrangement joins TRBV2 to TRBJ2-1; 9 nucleotides line up with TRBD2. Sequencing used unstimulated CD8+ T cells sorted from spleen or lymph node cells, obtained before intestinal transplant. DNA for the CDR3: TGTGCCAGCAGGGTGTTACTAGCGGGTAACAATGAGCAGTTCTTC. Translating it yields CASRVLLAGNNEQFF.